The next 10 T cell receptor beta chains were all read from a single sample in a study of blood T cell repertoires in COVID-19. Profiling relied on immunoSEQ multiplex PCR, and the TCRdb table lists in-frame clones only, not all of them. The table has approximately 110,000 clones, roughly 84% seen once; the top ten hold about 1.3%. Sequencing was performed on peripheral blood. These receptors originate from a middle-aged man with acute or convalescent COVID-19.

The chain combines TRBV19 with TRBJ2-1, with TRBD2 identical over 14 bases. The V segment lost 1 base and the J segment 8 bases; nucleotides outside the gene matches: 4. The V gene's germline CDR1 is LNHDA and CDR2 SQIVND (reference sequence). The CDR3 contains 16 residues. In DNA, the CDR3 is TGTGCCAGTAGTATAGGAGGGACTAGCGGGAGACATGAGCAGTTCTTC. Protein product: CASSIGGTSGRHEQFF. Complete variable domain (other parts from reference TRBV19 and TRBJ2-1): DGGITQSPKYLFRKEGQNVTLSCEQNLNHDAMYWYRQDPGQGLRLIYYSQIVNDFQKGDIAEGYSVSREKKESFPLTVTSAQKNPTAFYLCASSIGGTSGRHEQFFGPGTRLTVL.

V is TRBV7-2 and J is TRBJ2-1; a possible D gene is TRBD2 (5 bases). This CDR3 has 13 residues. V was shortened by 3 bases and J by 7 bases, with 10 bases between the two germline ends. Looked up from germline, CDR1 is SGHTA and CDR2 is FQGNSA. The CDR3 DNA follows: TGTGCCAGCAGCTTCACCCCGGGGAATGAGCAGTTCTTC. Its translation is CASSFTPGNEQFF.

The V call is TRBV9, the J call TRBJ1-6; 7 bases align to TRBD1. Trimming removed 4 bases from V and 6 bases from J; junction bases left unmatched: 19. The CDR3 is made up of 19 amino acids. CDR1 and CDR2 (germline): SGDLS, YYNGEE. The chain's CDR3 is CASSTSGTVNYLGNSPLHF. CDR3 nucleotides: TGTGCCAGCAGCACCTCCGGGACAGTGAATTACCTGGGTAATTCACCCCTCCACTTT. Full variable domain (outside the CDR3, taken from reference TRBV9 and TRBJ1-6): DSGVTQTPKHLITATGQRVTLRCSPRSGDLSVYWYQQSLDQGLQFLIQYYNGEERAKGNILERFSAQQFPDLHSELNLSSLELGDSALYFCASSTSGTVNYLGNSPLHFGNGTRLTVT.

CDR3 DNA: TGTGCCAGCAGCAGAACTAGCGGGGGCGGTGCAGATACGCAGTATTTT. It is translated as CASSRTSGGGADTQYF. The V gene is TRBV3-1 (or the pseudogene TRBV3-2), the J gene TRBJ2-3; 11 bases fit TRBD2. Germline V CDR1 and CDR2: LGHDT, YNNKEL (reference sequence). The CDR3 sequence is 16 residues long. Trimming removed 5 bases from V and 4 bases from J; junction bases left unmatched: 8.

This sequence joins TRBV4-3 and TRBJ2-5; a weak D match, TRBD2 (5 bases). The CDR3 has 15 residues. Deletions cut 0 bases from V and 5 bases from J, with 13 bases between. Germline V gene lookup returns CDR1 LGHNA and CDR2 YSLEER. The CDR3 reads CASSQEYVASETQYF. DNA of the CDR3: TGCGCCAGCAGCCAAGAGTACGTGGCTAGCGAGACCCAGTACTTC.

The chain couples TRBV2 to TRBJ2-5; D not resolved. CDR1 and CDR2 (germline): SNHLY, FYNNEI. V was pared by 3 bases and J by 4 bases, with 15 bases between. The CDR3 has 15 residues. The CDR3 protein is CASSERTSLRETQYF. DNA of the CDR3: TGTGCCAGCAGTGAGAGAACTTCCCTCCGAGAGACCCAGTACTTC.

The chain has TRBV3-1 (or the pseudogene TRBV3-2) and TRBJ2-5; 7 bases align to TRBD1. CDR3 size: 13 residues. Germline V gene data show CDR1 as LGHDT and CDR2 as YNNKEL (reference sequence). J was trimmed by 5 bases and V by 5 bases; bases with no gene match: 5. CDR3 residues: CASSVNRGETQYF. For the CDR3, the DNA is TGTGCCAGCAGCGTGAACAGGGGTGAGACCCAGTACTTC.

This clone was recorded once. J is TRBJ1-4 and V is TRBV15; 7 bases match TRBD1. The CDR3 contains 13 residues. V lost 8 bases to trimming and J lost 7 bases; unmatched junction nucleotides: 7. Looked up from germline, CDR1 is LNHNV and CDR2 is YYDKDF (reference sequence). In DNA, the CDR3 is TGTGCCACCGCGGGACAGAGTGGTGAAAAACTGTTTTTT. Its translation is CATAGQSGEKLFF.

The V gene is TRBV19, the J gene TRBJ2-1; 10 bases are a match to TRBD1. The ends lost 6 bases at V and 9 bases at J; junction bases unmatched: 11. The CDR3 covers 15 residues. Germline lookup yields CDR1 LNHDA and CDR2 SQIVND (reference sequence). CDR3 coding DNA: TGTGCCAGTAGAACTCCGGGACAGGGGAAGAGTGAGCAGTTCTTC. Residues: CASRTPGQGKSEQFF.

The CDR3, as DNA: TGTGCCAGTAGCCTTTTGTCTGGCAATCAGCCCCAGCATTTT. It specifies CASSLLSGNQPQHF. The V gene is TRBV19, the J gene TRBJ1-5; D gene uncertain. Germline CDR1 and CDR2: LNHDA and SQIVND (reference sequence). The CDR3 runs 14 residues. Trimming pared 6 bases from V and 2 bases from J, leaving 11 bases between.